The T cell receptor (beta chain) under discussion was sequenced for a study of T cells in Graves' hyperthyroidism and ophthalmopathy. Regarding the study as a whole: Among clonotypes expanded in thyroid above 0.001, most were also found in blood.

Patients were aged 18 to 65, had disease duration under 2 months, and had newly diagnosed hyperthyroidism. Uncontrolled infection, other autoimmune disease, pregnancy or lactation led to exclusion. Drawn at first hyperthyroidism diagnosis, the blood sample preceded any ophthalmopathy symptoms. This CDR3 has 16 amino acids. Trimming at V came to 1 base and at J to 5 bases, leaving 10 bases not matched to a gene. Looked up from germline, CDR1 is SGHTA and CDR2 is FQGNSA. The source material, RNA transcripts, was used to amplify TCR beta CDR3 regions. The TCR CDR3 first-round RT-PCR relied on the HTBI primer set. TCRdb fed the multiplex PCR reads into MiXCR, producing one record per CDR3 protein. The sample lists more than 300,000 distinct CDR3 sequences, approximately 18% occurring once. In this sample, this clonotype turned up many times. Its antigen remains unidentified.

The chain has TRBV7-2 and TRBJ2-5, with 7 bases that match TRBD2. Sequencing input: blood. This TCR was recovered from a woman in her 30s with Graves' hyperthyroidism that later progressed to Graves' ophthalmopathy. Written as DNA, the CDR3 is TGTGCCAGCAGCTTAGTAGGTGGGAGGGCCGGGGAGACCCAGTACTTC. As protein: CASSLVGGRAGETQYF.